This entry concerns a single T cell receptor beta chain. The donors were healthy bone marrow donors. The PCR contained 60 Vbeta and 13 Jbeta primers. Profiling relied on immunoSEQ multiplex PCR, and the TCRdb table lists in-frame clones only, not all of them. The repertoire holds some 250,000 clones, with 82% as singletons. This entry is derived from a study of cytomegalovirus exposure and HLA in healthy donors. CDR1 and CDR2 (germline): SGHNT, YENEEA. The CDR3 loop spans 15 amino acids. V was trimmed by 2 bases and J by 4 bases, leaving 12 bases between them. The chain has TRBV11-3 and TRBJ2-1; TRBD2 might be the D (5 bases). This TCR came from a woman aged 40 to 50 in good health and CMV-seropositive. Material for sequencing was PBMCs. The CDR3 loop is CASSLSFAGYNEQFF. CDR3 DNA: TGTGCCAGCAGCTTATCATTTGCGGGTTACAATGAGCAGTTCTTC.